The 26 T cell receptor beta chains reported below all come from one sample, sequenced in a study of cytomegalovirus exposure and HLA in healthy donors. The PCR had 60 Vbeta and 13 Jbeta primers. Assay: immunoSEQ multiplex PCR; the TCRdb copy retains only in-frame clones and omits some. The sample includes tens of thousands of clones. The specimen was PBMCs. Receptor source: a woman between 40 and 50 years old in good health and CMV-seronegative.

The CDR3 DNA reads as TGTGCCAGCAGCTTGGGCCGAGGGCGGTCTAGCACAGATACGCAGTATTTT. Residues: CASSLGRGRSSTDTQYF. The chain joins TRBV7-2 to TRBJ2-3, with D possibly being TRBD2 (5 bases). The V end was cut by 3 bases, the J end by 0 bases, with 16 bases between. The CDR3 is 17 residues long. Germline CDR1 and CDR2: SGHTA and FQGNSA.

The chain links TRBV19 to TRBJ1-5, with 8 bases lining up with TRBD1. The germline V gene encodes CDR1 LNHDA and CDR2 SQIVND (reference sequence). The V segment lost 2 bases and the J segment 7 bases; nucleotides outside the gene matches: 13. This CDR3 region has 17 residues. The CDR3 loop reads CASSIFGTGEVSQPQHF. CDR3 DNA: TGTGCCAGTAGTATATTTGGGACAGGTGAGGTCAGCCAGCCCCAGCATTTT. Full variable domain (missing parts from reference TRBV19 and TRBJ1-5): DGGITQSPKYLFRKEGQNVTLSCEQNLNHDAMYWYRQDPGQGLRLIYYSQIVNDFQKGDIAEGYSVSREKKESFPLTVTSAQKNPTAFYLCASSIFGTGEVSQPQHFGDGTRLSIL.

The gene calls are TRBV19 and TRBJ2-1; possibly TRBD2 for D (7 bases). The germline gives CDR1 LNHDA, CDR2 SQIVND (reference sequence). V was clipped by 5 bases and J by 5 bases, with 19 bases between them. The CDR3 sequence is 16 residues long. CDR3 sequence reads: CASSAPGGPPHNEQFF. The CDR3 bases are TGTGCCAGTAGTGCCCCCGGGGGGCCCCCCCACAATGAGCAGTTCTTC.

This chain joins TRBV4-1 and TRBJ2-5; maybe TRBD2 (5 bases). Between the trimmed V and J ends, which lost 1 base and 5 bases, there was a span of 14 bases. Germline CDR1 and CDR2: MGHRA and YSYEKL. This CDR3 has 15 residues. The CDR3 DNA reads as TGCGCCAGCAGCCAAGGAGAGGGTCATTGGGAGACCCAGTACTTC. Protein sequence: CASSQGEGHWETQYF.

The V and J genes are TRBV5-1 and TRBJ2-2; D not resolved. The CDR3 is 15 amino acids. Deletions cut 0 bases from V and 6 bases from J, with 12 bases between. Per the germline V gene, CDR1 is SGHRS and CDR2 is YFSETQ. In DNA form, the CDR3 reads TGCGCCAGCAGCTTGGTGGGCCTATCCGCCGGGGAGCTGTTTTTT. Protein sequence: CASSLVGLSAGELFF.

The rearrangement joins TRBV11-1 to TRBJ1-5, with TRBD1 matching 9 bases. There are 18 residues in the CDR3. Germline V CDR1 and CDR2: SGHAT, FQDESV (reference sequence). Unmatched junction bases numbered 12, after V lost 5 bases and J lost 1 base. CDR3 amino acids: CASSPTIGDRASNQPQHF. DNA for the CDR3: TGTGCCAGCAGCCCGACCATCGGGGACAGGGCGAGCAATCAGCCCCAGCATTTT.

This chain uses TRBV19 with TRBJ2-3; TRBD2 aligns across 7 bases. There are 14 residues in the CDR3. V trimming: 4 bases; J trimming: 4 bases; junction bases outside the gene matches: 5. Germline lookup yields CDR1 LNHDA and CDR2 SQIVND (reference sequence). CDR3 loop: CASSTLRESDTQYF. Here the CDR3 DNA reads TGTGCCAGTAGTACCCTGCGGGAGTCAGATACGCAGTATTTT.

V and J are TRBV5-1 and TRBJ1-1; D perhaps matches TRBD1 (6 bases). The V end lost 3 bases, the J end lost 4 bases, and 10 bases lay between the germline ends. CDR3 length: 13 amino acids. Per germline, CDR1 SGHRS and CDR2 YFSETQ. The CDR3 nucleotides read TGCGCCAGCAGCTCCCAGGGGAGCACTGAAGCTTTCTTT. This encodes CASSSQGSTEAFF. The entire variable domain, with the rest obtained from reference TRBV5-1 and TRBJ1-1, is as follows: KAGVTQTPRYLIKTRGQQVTLSCSPISGHRSVSWYQQTPGQGLQFLFEYFSETQRNKGNFPGRFSGRQFSNSRSEMNVSTLELGDSALYLCASSSQGSTEAFFGQGTRLTVV.

The gene calls are TRBV19 and TRBJ2-3; 9 bases map to TRBD1. V lost 8 bases to trimming and J lost 5 bases; unmatched junction nucleotides: 8. Germline V gene lookup returns CDR1 LNHDA and CDR2 SQIVND (reference sequence). There are 14 residues in the CDR3. The CDR3, as DNA: TGTGCCAGTTCCCGGGACAGGGATTTAGATACGCAGTATTTT. Protein sequence: CASSRDRDLDTQYF.

This chain connects TRBV7-3 to TRBJ1-2, with D possibly being TRBD1 (5 bases). This CDR3 comprises 14 residues. V gave up 5 bases and J gave up 3 bases, with 13 bases separating them. CDR1 is SGHTA and CDR2 is FQGTGA in the germline V gene. The CDR3 here is CASSMGLPDYGYTF. CDR3 nucleotides: TGTGCCAGCAGCATGGGACTTCCCGACTATGGCTACACCTTC.

This chain joins TRBV9 and TRBJ2-5; 10 bases agree with TRBD1. The V segment lost 3 bases and the J segment 5 bases; nucleotides outside the gene matches: 4. The CDR3 covers 14 residues. The germline CDR1 and CDR2 sequences are SGDLS and YYNGEE. CDR3 residues: CASSATGGAETQYF. The CDR3 DNA follows: TGTGCCAGCAGCGCGACAGGGGGCGCGGAGACCCAGTACTTC.

This chain connects TRBV11-3 to TRBJ1-1; D remains ambiguous. The V gene's germline CDR1 is SGHNT and CDR2 YENEEA. CDR3 length: 14 residues. Trimming removed 1 base from V and 1 base from J, with 7 bases in between. In nucleotides, the CDR3 is TGTGCCAGCAGCTTAGGGGCAGCGAACACTGAAGCTTTCTTT. Protein: CASSLGAANTEAFF. The full variable domain, completed using reference TRBV11-3 and TRBJ1-1, is EAGVVQSPRYKIIEKKQPVAFWCNPISGHNTLYWYLQNLGQGPELLIRYENEEAVDDSQLPKDRFSAERLKGVDSTLKIQPAELGDSAVYLCASSLGAANTEAFFGQGTRLTVV.

This chain uses TRBV11-1 with TRBJ1-6; 9 positions match TRBD1. Germline CDR1 reads SGHAT; CDR2 reads FQDESV (reference sequence). Germline trimming cut 4 bases from V and 6 bases from J; bases unmatched to any gene: 1. The CDR3 is 14 residues long. CDR3 in DNA: TGTGCCAGCAGCTCGGACAGGGGTAATTCACCCCTCCACTTT. Its protein is CASSSDRGNSPLHF.

Worth noting for this clone: The sample carries other DNA sequences with the same CDR3. This chain uses TRBV6-5 with TRBJ2-7; 10 bases align to TRBD1. Germline lookup yields CDR1 MNHEY and CDR2 SVGAGI. After removal of 8 bases from V and 0 bases from J, the junction contained 7 bases not matched to a gene. CDR3 size: 15 residues. The CDR3 region is CASRDRGLYSYEQYF. Written as DNA, the CDR3 is TGTGCCAGCCGGGACAGGGGACTTTACTCCTACGAGCAGTACTTC.

The chain recombines TRBV10-2 with TRBJ2-7, with 13 bases aligning to TRBD2. The CDR3 runs to 13 residues. V lost 7 bases, J lost 7 bases, and 4 bases stayed unmatched. Germline loops: CDR1 WSHSY, CDR2 SAAADI. CDR3 amino acids: CASTLAGGGEQYF. In nucleotides, the CDR3 is TGCGCCAGCACACTAGCGGGAGGGGGAGAGCAGTACTTC.

Concerning this clone itself: Likely a read error: the CDR3 ends without its conserved phenylalanine or tryptophan. The rearrangement uses TRBV7-9 and TRBJ2-7; 8 bases line up with TRBD1. V shed 5 bases and J 3 bases; nucleotides not matched to a gene: 3. The CDR3 is 13 residues long. Germline V gives CDR1 SEHNR, CDR2 FQNEAQ (reference sequence). The CDR3 spells CASSVTGDYEQYL. CDR3 coding DNA: TGTGCCAGCAGCGTGACAGGGGACTACGAGCAGTACCTC.

The CDR3 loop is CAWSRPGQGTDTQYF. As DNA, the CDR3 is TGTGCCTGGAGTAGACCGGGACAGGGTACCGATACGCAGTATTTT. The V gene is TRBV30, the J gene TRBJ2-3; 9 nucleotides match TRBD1. The germline V gene encodes CDR1 GTSNPN and CDR2 SVGIG (reference sequence). CDR3 length: 15 residues. V lost 2 bases and J lost 6; bases outside the gene matches: 9.

V usage is TRBV2 and J usage is TRBJ2-1; 7 bases match TRBD2. Germline CDR1 is SNHLY and CDR2 is FYNNEI. V dropped 4 bases and J dropped 15; count of bases not matched to a gene: 9. The CDR3 covers 12 residues. The CDR3 protein is CASSVGTTDPFF. The CDR3, as DNA: TGTGCCAGCAGTGTGGGGACTACTGATCCGTTCTTC.

The chain is built from TRBV18 and TRBJ2-2; 8 bases are shared with TRBD1. V shed 6 bases and J 2 bases; nucleotides not matched to a gene: 8. Germline loops: CDR1 KGHSH, CDR2 LQKENI. There are 16 residues in the CDR3. The CDR3 nucleotides read TGTGCCAGCTCGCCCCAGGACAGGGACAACACCGGGGAGCTGTTTTTT. This codes for CASSPQDRDNTGELFF.

This rearrangement joins TRBV9 to TRBJ1-1; D is undetermined. V was pared by 0 bases and J by 1 base, with 7 bases between. The CDR3 spans 14 residues. Germline lookup yields CDR1 SGDLS and CDR2 YYNGEE. CDR3 protein: CASSVGVKNTEAFF. CDR3 DNA sequence: TGTGCCAGCAGCGTAGGAGTCAAGAACACTGAAGCTTTCTTT.

The chain combines TRBV19 with TRBJ2-3; tentatively, D is TRBD2 (6 bases). Germline CDR1 reads LNHDA; CDR2 reads SQIVND (reference sequence). With 1 base removed from V and 4 bases from J, the gap between germline ends came to 12 bases. This CDR3 region has 15 residues. CDR3 nucleotides: TGTGCCAGTAGTATAGCGGGGGACTTCCCAGATACGCAGTATTTT. Encoded protein: CASSIAGDFPDTQYF.

The J gene is TRBJ2-7, the V gene TRBV6-1, with 9 bases lining up with TRBD2. After removal of 6 bases from V and 5 bases from J, the junction contained 8 bases not matched to a gene. Per the germline V gene, CDR1 is MNHNS and CDR2 is SASEGT. The CDR3 is 14 amino acids. CDR3 in amino acids: CASRSSGGPHEQYF. CDR3 nucleotide sequence: TGTGCCAGCAGGAGTAGCGGGGGTCCCCACGAGCAGTACTTC.

The CDR3 bases are TGCGCCAGCAGCCAAGGCCACGGGACAGGGGGCGAGACCGGGGAGCTGTTTTTT. Its translation: CASSQGHGTGGETGELFF. The chain couples TRBV4-3 to TRBJ2-2; 12 positions agree with TRBD1. The CDR3 loop spans 18 amino acids. In germline, CDR1 is LGHNA, CDR2 YSLEER. Losses at the gene ends were 1 base for V and 5 bases for J; bases not matched to a gene: 8.

V and J are TRBV19 and TRBJ2-5; possible D gene TRBD1, 6 bases. The germline gives CDR1 LNHDA, CDR2 SQIVND (reference sequence). V lost 8 bases, J lost 7 bases, and 20 bases lay in between. The CDR3 has 14 amino acids. The CDR3 sequence: CASGVQGAGRTQYF. CDR3 nucleotides: TGTGCCAGTGGGGTACAGGGAGCTGGGAGGACCCAGTACTTC.

The chain is built from TRBV4-2 and TRBJ2-7, with 13 bases aligning to TRBD2. The CDR3 extends over 17 amino acids. V was clipped by 2 bases and J by 1 base; unmatched bases: 5. The V gene's germline CDR1 is LGHNA and CDR2 YNFKEQ. CDR3 coding DNA: TGTGCCAGCAGCCAACGACTAGCGGGAGGAACATCCTACGAGCAGTACTTC. It yields the protein CASSQRLAGGTSYEQYF.

The chain links TRBV11-1 to TRBJ1-1, with 7 bases aligning to TRBD1. Germline V gene data show CDR1 as SGHAT and CDR2 as FQDESV (reference sequence). The V and J ends lost 2 bases and 2 bases, in that order; junction bases with no gene match: 5. This CDR3 comprises 15 residues. CDR3: CASSLRGQPNTEAFF. The CDR3 bases are TGTGCCAGCAGCTTAAGGGGGCAGCCAAACACTGAAGCTTTCTTT.